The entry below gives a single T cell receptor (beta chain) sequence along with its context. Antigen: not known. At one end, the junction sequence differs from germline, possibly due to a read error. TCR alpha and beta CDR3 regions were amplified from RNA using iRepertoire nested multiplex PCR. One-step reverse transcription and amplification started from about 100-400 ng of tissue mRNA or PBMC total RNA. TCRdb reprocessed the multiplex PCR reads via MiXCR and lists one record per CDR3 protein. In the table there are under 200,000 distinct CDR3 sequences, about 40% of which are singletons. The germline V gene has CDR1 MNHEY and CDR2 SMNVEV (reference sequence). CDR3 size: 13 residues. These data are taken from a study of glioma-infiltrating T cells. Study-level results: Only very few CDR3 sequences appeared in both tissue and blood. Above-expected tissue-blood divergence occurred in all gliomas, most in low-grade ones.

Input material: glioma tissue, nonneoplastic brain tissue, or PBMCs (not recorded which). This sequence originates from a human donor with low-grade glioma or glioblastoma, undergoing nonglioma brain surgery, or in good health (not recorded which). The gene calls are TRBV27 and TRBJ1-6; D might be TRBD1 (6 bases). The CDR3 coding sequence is TGTGACAGAAGTCGGGACACACTTTCACCTCTCCACTTT. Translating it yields CDRSRDTLSPLHF.